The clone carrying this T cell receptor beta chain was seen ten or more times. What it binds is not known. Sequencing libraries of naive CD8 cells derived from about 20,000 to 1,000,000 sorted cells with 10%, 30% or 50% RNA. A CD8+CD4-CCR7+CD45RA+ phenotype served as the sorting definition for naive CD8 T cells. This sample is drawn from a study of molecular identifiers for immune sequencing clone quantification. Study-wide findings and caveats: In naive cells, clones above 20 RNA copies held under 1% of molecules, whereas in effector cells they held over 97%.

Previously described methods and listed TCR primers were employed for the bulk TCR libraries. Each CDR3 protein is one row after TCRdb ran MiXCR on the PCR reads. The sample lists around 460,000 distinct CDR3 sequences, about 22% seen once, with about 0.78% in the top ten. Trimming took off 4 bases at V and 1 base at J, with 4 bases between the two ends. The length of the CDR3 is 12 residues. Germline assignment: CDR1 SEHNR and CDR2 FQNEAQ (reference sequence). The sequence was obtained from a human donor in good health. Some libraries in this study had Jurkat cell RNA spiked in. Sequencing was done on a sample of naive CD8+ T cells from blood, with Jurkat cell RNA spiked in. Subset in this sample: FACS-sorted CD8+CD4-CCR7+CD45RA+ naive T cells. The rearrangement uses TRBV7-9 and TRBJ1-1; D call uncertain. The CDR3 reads CASSSPNTEAFF. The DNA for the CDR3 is TGTGCCAGCAGCTCGCCGAACACTGAAGCTTTCTTT.